One sample yielded the 3 T cell receptor beta chains listed below, sequenced in a study of blood T cells in healthy people across ages. The use of a sample-barcoded 5' primer and a J-beta primer mix characterized a second PCR of about 7 to 12 cycles. Each CDR3 protein is one row after TCRdb ran MiXCR on the 5' RACE reads. In the table there are fewer than 2,000,000 distinct CDR3 sequences, around 35% of which are singletons. Sequenced sample: blood. All receptors derive from a woman aged 30 to 39 in good health.

This clonotype was seen a few times. V gene TRBV20-1 combines with J gene TRBJ2-7; 7 nucleotides line up with TRBD1. The CDR3 has 13 amino acids. With 6 bases clipped from V and 7 bases from J, the junction kept 12 bases outside the gene matches. Germline-derived CDR1 and CDR2 are DFQATT and SNEGSKA (reference sequence). In nucleotides, the CDR3 is TGCAGTGCCGAACAGGGGTTCCTCCGGGAGCAGTACTTC. Translating gives CSAEQGFLREQYF.

This chain links TRBV10-3 with TRBJ1-5; TRBD1 matches at 9 bases. CDR1 is ENHRY and CDR2 is SYGVKD in the germline V gene. The junction had 4 bases not matched to a gene; V was cut back by 3 bases and J by 4 bases. The CDR3 covers 15 residues. Here the CDR3 DNA reads TGTGCCATCAGTGACCACGGACAGGGGAATCAGCCCCAGCATTTT. This sequence encodes CAISDHGQGNQPQHF.

V and J are TRBV5-1 and TRBJ2-1; D may be TRBD1 (6 bases). This CDR3 has 14 amino acids. V shed 0 bases and J shed 6 bases, with 10 bases lying between them. Germline lookup yields CDR1 SGHRS and CDR2 YFSETQ. The CDR3 sequence: CASSLARDTNEQFF. In nucleotides, the CDR3 is TGCGCCAGCAGCTTGGCCCGGGACACCAATGAGCAGTTCTTC.